These 8 T cell receptor beta chains came from one sample sequenced in a study of identical twins. MiXCR, applied by TCRdb to the 5' RACE reads, yields one record per CDR3 protein. The sample comprises 1.5 million to 2 million distinct CDR3 sequences, around 29% of which are singletons, and more than 0.25% rests with the top ten. The sequenced sample consisted of cord blood. The receptor source for this set is a newborn girl in good health.

This clonotype has more than one count but fewer than ten. The rearrangement uses TRBV27 and TRBJ2-4, with D perhaps TRBD2 (5 bases). Germline CDR1 and CDR2: MNHEY and SMNVEV (reference sequence). Trimming took 2 bases from V and 3 from J, leaving 11 bases between them. The CDR3 runs 15 residues. Written as DNA, the CDR3 is TGTGCCAGCAGTTTAGGGTGGGGAGTCAAAAACATTCAGTACTTC. Its protein product is CASSLGWGVKNIQYF.

Remarks on this clonotype: This may be a read error, as it is one base from a much larger clone. The V call is TRBV4-2, the J call TRBJ2-7; tentative D call: TRBD2 (6 bases). Trimming took 0 bases from V and 3 from J, leaving 18 bases between them. Germline CDR1 and CDR2: LGHNA and YNFKEQ. CDR3 length equals 17 residues. DNA of the CDR3: TGTGCCAGCAGCCAAGAAGTGCCGGGACTGAAATTCTACGAGCAGTACTTC. Amino acid sequence: CASSQEVPGLKFYEQYF.

The chain couples TRBV6-6 to TRBJ2-7, with 9 bases fitting TRBD1. After removal of 1 base from V and 1 base from J, the junction contained 8 bases not matched to a gene. This CDR3 comprises 17 residues. Germline CDR1 MNHNY, CDR2 SVGAGI (reference sequence). The CDR3 is CASSYFPTGGDSYEQYF. The CDR3 DNA is TGTGCCAGCAGTTACTTCCCGACAGGGGGGGATTCCTACGAGCAGTACTTC.

The chain has TRBV2 and TRBJ2-1; 7 bases are shared with TRBD1. The CDR3 has 16 amino acids. V shed 10 bases, J shed 1 base, and the junction held 13 bases outside the gene matches. CDR1 and CDR2 from the germline V gene are SNHLY and FYNNEI. In nucleotides, the CDR3 is TGTGCCAACCCGATACAGGGGCCCAGGTCCTACAATGAGCAGTTCTTC. It specifies CANPIQGPRSYNEQFF.

This clonotype was found many times. The chain combines TRBV12-3 or TRBV12-4 with TRBJ1-2; D is unclear. Trimming cost V 1 base and J 1 base, with 7 bases left between them. There are 14 residues in the CDR3. CDR3 loop: CASSLGANNYGYTF. The CDR3, as DNA: TGTGCCAGCAGTTTAGGGGCAAATAACTATGGCTACACCTTC.

The chain couples TRBV12-3 or TRBV12-4 to TRBJ2-5; either TRBD1 or TRBD2 may supply D (5 bases each). V was cut by 6 bases and J by 4 bases, with 12 bases left in between. The CDR3 covers 13 residues. CDR3 region: CASRGTGLETQYF. CDR3 sequence (DNA): TGTGCCAGCAGGGGGACGGGATTAGAGACCCAGTACTTC.

This clonotype has just a few counts. V is TRBV28 and J is TRBJ2-5; TRBD2 is a possible D gene (6 bases). Matching the DNA end better, TRBJ2-7 makes the J call doubtful. The CDR3 has 16 amino acids. Germline assignment: CDR1 MDHEN and CDR2 SYDVKM. The chain's CDR3 is CASSLRPGAYRYEQYF. Here the CDR3 DNA reads TGTGCCAGCAGTTTAAGGCCGGGAGCTTATAGGTACGAGCAGTACTTC.

V usage is TRBV7-6 and J usage is TRBJ1-4, with TRBD1 matching over 7 bases. Trimming removed 2 bases from V and 7 bases from J; junction bases left unmatched: 7. Germline CDR1 and CDR2: SGHVS and FNYEAQ. The CDR3 spans 15 residues. The CDR3 reads CASSLTQGWGEKLFF. CDR3 bases: TGTGCCAGCAGCTTAACACAGGGGTGGGGTGAAAAACTGTTTTTT.